This TCR beta chain was sequenced during a study of glioma-infiltrating T cells. Study-wide findings and caveats: Above-expected tissue-blood divergence occurred in all gliomas, most in low-grade ones.

The CDR3 extends over 15 amino acids. Germline V gene data show CDR1 as KGHDR and CDR2 as SFDVKD. V lost 10 bases, J lost 4 bases, and 14 bases stayed unmatched. As concerns this clonotype: The antigen is unknown.

The iRepertoire nested amplicon-rescue multiplex PCR amplified TCR alpha and beta CDR3s from RNA. TCRdb recomputed calls from the multiplex PCR reads with MiXCR, one row per CDR3 protein. The data contain 170,000 or so distinct CDR3 sequences, under 55% of them singletons. Sequenced input: glioma tissue, nonneoplastic brain tissue, or PBMCs (not recorded which). The chain employs TRBV24-1 and TRBJ2-5; 7 nucleotides match TRBD2. The receptor comes from a human donor with low-grade glioma or glioblastoma, undergoing nonglioma brain surgery, or in good health (not recorded which). The CDR3 DNA is TGTGCCACTTCTTTAGATATAGCGGGCGGAGAGACCCAGTACTTC. It yields the protein CATSLDIAGGETQYF.